This is a list of T cell receptor beta chains from one sample in a study of cytomegalovirus exposure and HLA in healthy donors. Using immunoSEQ multiplex PCR, the repertoire was profiled, and TCRdb retains in-frame clones only, with some absent. The sample has fewer than 250,000 clones; roughly 91% are singletons. The sequenced material came from PBMCs. The receptors stem from a woman between 18 and 29 years old in good health and CMV-seropositive. Both conserved end residues are part of each CDR3. D genes are given only for firm matches.

cdr3_nt cdr3_aa d_call j_call v_call
TGTGCCAGCAGCCAAGGGAGGGGGCCCTACGAGCAGTACTTC CASSQGRGPYEQYF - TRBJ2-7 TRBV4-2
TGTGCCAGCAGTTCCTTAGATCGCAATGAGCAGTTCTTC CASSSLDRNEQFF - TRBJ2-1 TRBV28
TGTGCCACCCGGAGGGGAGGTAGCACTGAAGCTTTCTTT CATRRGGSTEAFF - TRBJ1-1 TRBV6-5
TGTGCCAGCAGTTTAAGGGGACTAGCGGGAGCGAGCTCCTACGAGCAGTACTTC CASSLRGLAGASSYEQYF TRBD2 TRBJ2-7 TRBV27
TGTGCCAGCAGTGAGAAGATGGTGGGCAATACCTTC CASSEKMVGNTF - TRBJ1-2 TRBV6-1
TGTGCCAGCAGCGTAACACTAGTTGGTTACGAGCAGTACTTC CASSVTLVGYEQYF - TRBJ2-7 TRBV9
TGTGCCAGCAGTTACTCGATAGCAGATACGCAGTATTTT CASSYSIADTQYF - TRBJ2-3 TRBV6-5
TGTGCCAGCAGTCCACTAACAGGGGTTGAGTCCTACGAGCAGTACTTC CASSPLTGVESYEQYF TRBD1 TRBJ2-7 TRBV27
TGTGCCAGCAGCCGGGACAACAACTATGGCTACACCTTC CASSRDNNYGYTF - TRBJ1-2 TRBV11-1
TGCGCCAGCAGCCAAGAGGCGGGACCCTACGAGCAGTACTTC CASSQEAGPYEQYF - TRBJ2-7 TRBV4-1
TGTGCCAGCAGCTTAGGACTAGCGGGAAACAATGAGCAGTTCTTC CASSLGLAGNNEQFF TRBD2 TRBJ2-1 TRBV7-9
TGTGCCGCCAAAATAGCCGAGCACGCCGACGTCCTGACTTTC CAAKIAEHADVLTF - TRBJ2-6 TRBV6-1